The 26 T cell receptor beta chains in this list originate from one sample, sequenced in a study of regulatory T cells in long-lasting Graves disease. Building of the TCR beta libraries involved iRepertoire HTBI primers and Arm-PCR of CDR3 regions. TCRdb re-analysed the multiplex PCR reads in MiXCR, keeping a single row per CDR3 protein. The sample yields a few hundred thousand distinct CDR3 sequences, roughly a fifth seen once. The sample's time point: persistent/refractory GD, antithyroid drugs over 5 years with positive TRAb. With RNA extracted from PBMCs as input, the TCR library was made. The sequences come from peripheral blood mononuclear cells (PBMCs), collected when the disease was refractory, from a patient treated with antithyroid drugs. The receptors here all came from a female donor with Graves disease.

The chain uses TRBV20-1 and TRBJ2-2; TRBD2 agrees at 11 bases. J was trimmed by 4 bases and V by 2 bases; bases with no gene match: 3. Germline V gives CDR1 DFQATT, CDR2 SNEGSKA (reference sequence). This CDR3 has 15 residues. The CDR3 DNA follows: TGCAGTGCTAGACTAGCGGGAGGAGGCACCGGGGAGCTGTTTTTT. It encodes CSARLAGGGTGELFF.

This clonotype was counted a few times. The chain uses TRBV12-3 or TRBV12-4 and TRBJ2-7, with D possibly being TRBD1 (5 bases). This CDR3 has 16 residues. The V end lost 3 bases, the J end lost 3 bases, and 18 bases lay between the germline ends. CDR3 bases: TGTGCCAGCAGTTTCGGACCTACGACAGACCACTACGAGCAGTACTTC. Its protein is CASSFGPTTDHYEQYF.

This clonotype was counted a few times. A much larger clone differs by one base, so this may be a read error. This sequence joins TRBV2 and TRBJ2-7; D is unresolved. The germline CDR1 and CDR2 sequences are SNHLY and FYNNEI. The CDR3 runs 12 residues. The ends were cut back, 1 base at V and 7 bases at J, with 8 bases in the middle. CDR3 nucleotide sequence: TGTGCCAGCAGTGAAGAGTTTGGAGAGCAGTACTTC. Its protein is CASSEEFGEQYF.

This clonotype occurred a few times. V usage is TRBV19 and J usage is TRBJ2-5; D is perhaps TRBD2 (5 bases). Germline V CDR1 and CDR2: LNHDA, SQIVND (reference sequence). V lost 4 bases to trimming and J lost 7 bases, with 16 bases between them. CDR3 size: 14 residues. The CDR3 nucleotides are TGTGCCAGTAGTACGGACTCGGCTGGGGTGACCCAGTACTTC. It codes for CASSTDSAGVTQYF.

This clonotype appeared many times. CDR3 bases: TGTGCCAGCAGCCAAGTCGTCGACACCGTGGGGACCCAAGAGACCCAGTACTTC. Its protein is CASSQVVDTVGTQETQYF. The chain carries TRBV3-1 and TRBJ2-5; D assignment may be TRBD1 or TRBD2 (5 bases each). From germline, CDR1 is LGHDT and CDR2 YNNKEL (reference sequence). This CDR3 is 18 amino acids long. V lost 1 base, J lost 1 base, and 19 bases lay in between.

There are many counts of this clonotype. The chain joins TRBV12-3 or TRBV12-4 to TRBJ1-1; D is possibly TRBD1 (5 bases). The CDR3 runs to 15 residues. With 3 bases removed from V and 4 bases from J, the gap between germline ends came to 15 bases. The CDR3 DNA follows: TGTGCCAGCAGTTTTCCGGAGCGGGGGGTCACTGAAGCTTTCTTT. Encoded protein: CASSFPERGVTEAFF.

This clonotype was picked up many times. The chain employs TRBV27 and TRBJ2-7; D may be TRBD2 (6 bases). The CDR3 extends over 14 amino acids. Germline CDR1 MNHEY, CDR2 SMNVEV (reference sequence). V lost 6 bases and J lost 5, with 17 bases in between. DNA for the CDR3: TGTGCCAGCAGCACCGGGGGTGGGAGGAACGAGCAGTACTTC. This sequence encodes CASSTGGGRNEQYF.

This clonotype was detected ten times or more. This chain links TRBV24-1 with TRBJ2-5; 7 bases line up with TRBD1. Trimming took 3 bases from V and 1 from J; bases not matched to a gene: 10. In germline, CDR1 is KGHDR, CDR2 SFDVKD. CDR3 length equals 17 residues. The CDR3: CATSDQPATGTQETQYF. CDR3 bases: TGTGCCACCAGTGATCAACCGGCGACAGGGACCCAAGAGACCCAGTACTTC.

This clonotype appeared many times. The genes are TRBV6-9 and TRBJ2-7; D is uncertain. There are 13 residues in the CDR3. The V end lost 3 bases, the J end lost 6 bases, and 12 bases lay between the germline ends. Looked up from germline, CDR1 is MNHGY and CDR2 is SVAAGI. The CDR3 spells CASSYSNPSEQYF. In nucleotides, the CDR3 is TGTGCCAGCAGTTACTCGAATCCCTCCGAGCAGTACTTC.

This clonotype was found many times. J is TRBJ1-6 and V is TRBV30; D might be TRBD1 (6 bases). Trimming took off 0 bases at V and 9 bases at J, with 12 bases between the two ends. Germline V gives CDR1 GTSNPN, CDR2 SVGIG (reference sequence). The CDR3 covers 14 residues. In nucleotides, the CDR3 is TGTGCCTGGAGTGTACTGACAGGTTTTTCACCCCTCCACTTT. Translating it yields CAWSVLTGFSPLHF.

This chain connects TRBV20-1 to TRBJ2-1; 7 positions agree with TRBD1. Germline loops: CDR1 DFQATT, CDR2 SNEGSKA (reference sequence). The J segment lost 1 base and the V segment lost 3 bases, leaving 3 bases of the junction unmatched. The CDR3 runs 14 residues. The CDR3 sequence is CSASKGQSYNEQFF. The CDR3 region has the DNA TGCAGTGCTAGTAAGGGACAGTCCTACAATGAGCAGTTCTTC.

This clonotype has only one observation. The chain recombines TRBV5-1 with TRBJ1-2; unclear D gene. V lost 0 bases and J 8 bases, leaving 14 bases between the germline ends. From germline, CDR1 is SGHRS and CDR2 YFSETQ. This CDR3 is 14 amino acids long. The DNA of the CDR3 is TGCGCCAGCAGCTTGGCGTTATACGACGGCGGCTACACCTTC. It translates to CASSLALYDGGYTF.

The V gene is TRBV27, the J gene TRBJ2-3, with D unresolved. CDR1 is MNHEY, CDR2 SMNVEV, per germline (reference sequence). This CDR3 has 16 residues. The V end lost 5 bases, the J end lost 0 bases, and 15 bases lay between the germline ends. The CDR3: CASSLTHYASTDTQYF. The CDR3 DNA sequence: TGTGCCAGCAGTCTCACGCACTATGCTAGCACAGATACGCAGTATTTT.

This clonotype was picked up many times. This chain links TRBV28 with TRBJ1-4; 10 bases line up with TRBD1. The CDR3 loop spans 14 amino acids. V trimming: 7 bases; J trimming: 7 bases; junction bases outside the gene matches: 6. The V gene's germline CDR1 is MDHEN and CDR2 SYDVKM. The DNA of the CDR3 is TGTGCCAGCAAAGCCGGGGACAGGGGTGAAAAACTGTTTTTT. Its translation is CASKAGDRGEKLFF.

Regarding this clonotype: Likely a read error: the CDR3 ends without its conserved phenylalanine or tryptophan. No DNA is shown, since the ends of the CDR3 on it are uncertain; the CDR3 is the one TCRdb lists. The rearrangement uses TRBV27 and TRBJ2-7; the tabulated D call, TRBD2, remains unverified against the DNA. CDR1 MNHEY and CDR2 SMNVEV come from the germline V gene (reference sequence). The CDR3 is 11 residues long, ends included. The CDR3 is CASSLSLGLAG.

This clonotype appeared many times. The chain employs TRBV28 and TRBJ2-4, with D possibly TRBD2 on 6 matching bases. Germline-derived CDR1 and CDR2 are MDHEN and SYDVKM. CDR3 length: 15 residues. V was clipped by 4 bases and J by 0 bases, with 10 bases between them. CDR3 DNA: TGTGCCAGCAGTTCGGCGGGACTAGCCAAAAACATTCAGTACTTC. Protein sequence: CASSSAGLAKNIQYF.

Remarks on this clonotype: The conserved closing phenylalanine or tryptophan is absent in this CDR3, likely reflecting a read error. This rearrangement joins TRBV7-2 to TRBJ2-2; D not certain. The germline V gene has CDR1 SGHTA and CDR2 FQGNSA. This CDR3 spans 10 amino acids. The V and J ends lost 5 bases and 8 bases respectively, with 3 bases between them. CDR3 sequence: CASSEGELFC. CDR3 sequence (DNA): TGTGCCAGCAGCGAGGGGGAGCTGTTTTGT.

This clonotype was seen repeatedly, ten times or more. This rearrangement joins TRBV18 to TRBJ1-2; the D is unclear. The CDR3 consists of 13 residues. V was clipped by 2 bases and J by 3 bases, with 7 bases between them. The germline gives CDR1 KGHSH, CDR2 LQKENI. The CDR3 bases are TGTGCCAGCTCACCAGAGACACACTATGGCTACACCTTC. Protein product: CASSPETHYGYTF.

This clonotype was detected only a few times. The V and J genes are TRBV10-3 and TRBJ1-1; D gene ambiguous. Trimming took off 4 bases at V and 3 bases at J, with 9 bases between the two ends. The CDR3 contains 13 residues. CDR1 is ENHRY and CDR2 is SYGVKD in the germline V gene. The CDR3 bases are TGTGCCATCAGTGGGACCGAGGACACTGAAGCTTTCTTT. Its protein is CAISGTEDTEAFF.

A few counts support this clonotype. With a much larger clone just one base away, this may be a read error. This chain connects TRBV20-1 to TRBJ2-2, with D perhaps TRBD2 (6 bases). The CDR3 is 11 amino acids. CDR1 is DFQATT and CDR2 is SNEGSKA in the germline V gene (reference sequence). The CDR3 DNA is TGCAGTGCTATAGACACCGGGGGGCTGTTTTTT. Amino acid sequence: CSAIDTGGLFF.

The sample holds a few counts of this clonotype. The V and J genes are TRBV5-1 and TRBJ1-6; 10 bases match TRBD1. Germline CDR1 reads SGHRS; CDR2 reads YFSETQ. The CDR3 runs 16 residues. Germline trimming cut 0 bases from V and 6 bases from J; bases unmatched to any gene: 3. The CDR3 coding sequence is TGCGCCAGCAGCTTGGAGGGACAGGGGATTAATTCACCCCTCCACTTT. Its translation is CASSLEGQGINSPLHF.

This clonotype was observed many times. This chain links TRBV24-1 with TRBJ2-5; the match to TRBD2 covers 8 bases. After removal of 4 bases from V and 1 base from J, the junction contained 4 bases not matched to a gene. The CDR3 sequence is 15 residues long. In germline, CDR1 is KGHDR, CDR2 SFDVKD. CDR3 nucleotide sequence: TGTGCCACCAGTGACCCCACTAGCGGCCAAGAGACCCAGTACTTC. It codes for CATSDPTSGQETQYF.

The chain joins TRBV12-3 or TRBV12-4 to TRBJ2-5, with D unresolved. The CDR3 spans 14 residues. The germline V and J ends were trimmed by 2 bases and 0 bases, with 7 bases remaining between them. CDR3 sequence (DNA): TGTGCCAGCAGTTTAATCCAGGACCAAGAGACCCAGTACTTC. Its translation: CASSLIQDQETQYF.

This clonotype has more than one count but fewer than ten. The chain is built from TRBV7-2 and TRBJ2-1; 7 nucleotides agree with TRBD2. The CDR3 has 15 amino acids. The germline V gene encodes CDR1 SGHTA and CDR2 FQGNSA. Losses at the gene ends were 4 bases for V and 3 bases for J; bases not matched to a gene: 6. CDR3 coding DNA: TGTGCCAGCAGCTGGGCGGGGGTAATCTACAATGAGCAGTTCTTC. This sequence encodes CASSWAGVIYNEQFF.

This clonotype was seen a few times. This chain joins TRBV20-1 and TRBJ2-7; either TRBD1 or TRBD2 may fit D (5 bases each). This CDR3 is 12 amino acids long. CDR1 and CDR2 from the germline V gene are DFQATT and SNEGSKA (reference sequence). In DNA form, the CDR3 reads TGCAGAGTCCCTGGACGAGGGGACGAGCAGTACTTC. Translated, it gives CRVPGRGDEQYF.

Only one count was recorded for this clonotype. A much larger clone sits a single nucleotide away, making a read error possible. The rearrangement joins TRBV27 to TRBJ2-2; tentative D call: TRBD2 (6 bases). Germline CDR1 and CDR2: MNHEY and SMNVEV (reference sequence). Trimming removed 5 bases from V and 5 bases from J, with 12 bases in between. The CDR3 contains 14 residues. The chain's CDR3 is CASSGLAMTGELFF. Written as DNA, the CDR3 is TGTGCCAGCAGTGGGCTAGCGATGACCGGGGAGCTGTTTTTT.